This T cell receptor (beta chain) was sequenced during a study of early T cells in non-severe SARS-CoV-2 infection. Researchers attached unique molecular identifiers to individual cDNA molecules. Each CDR3 protein is one row after TCRdb ran MiXCR on the 5' RACE reads. This sample has 60,000 or so distinct CDR3 sequences; roughly an eighth occur once, and the top ten carry approximately 4.4%. This CDR3 spans 15 amino acids. Germline assignment: CDR1 SGDLS and CDR2 YYNGEE. Trimming took 0 bases from V and 0 from J, leaving 8 bases between them. This clonotype has at least ten counts. Sequenced sample: whole blood. This chain connects TRBV9 to TRBJ2-3; no reliable D call. This TCR came from an adult who was a healthcare worker with PCR-confirmed SARS-CoV-2 infection or an uninfected control (not recorded which). The DNA for the CDR3 is TGTGCCAGCAGCGTAGTTCCGGAGAGCACAGATACGCAGTATTTT. Translated, it gives CASSVVPESTDTQYF. Combining the CDR3 with reference TRBV9 and TRBJ2-3 gives the whole variable domain DSGVTQTPKHLITATGQRVTLRCSPRSGDLSVYWYQQSLDQGLQFLIQYYNGEERAKGNILERFSAQQFPDLHSELNLSSLELGDSALYFCASSVVPESTDTQYFGPGTRLTVL.